This T cell receptor beta chain was observed in a study of T cells after yellow fever vaccination. This clonotype turned up a few times. Its specificity is not known. Germline V gene sequence: CDR1 DFQATT, CDR2 SNEGSKA (reference sequence). The CDR3 has 13 residues. V was trimmed by 0 bases and J by 3 bases, leaving 8 bases between them. Study-level results: After the booster, 95% to 98% of CD4 and about 90% of CD8 primary-response clones were re-detected.

The authors made TCR cDNA by 5'RACE template switching, adding a universal primer site and UMIs. One entry per CDR3 protein results from TCRdb running MiXCR on the 5' RACE reads. The table has some 340,000 distinct CDR3 sequences, 4.1% seen once. The gene calls are TRBV20-1 and TRBJ1-1; D not resolved. This material consisted of PBMCs, taken 5 days after the yellow fever booster vaccination. This receptor was identified in a young man who received the YFV17D yellow fever vaccine. CDR3 nucleotide sequence: TGCAGTGCTAGAGAATCGTTGGACACTGAAGCTTTCTTT. It translates to CSARESLDTEAFF.